This T cell receptor beta chain was obtained from a study of CD8 T cells in ankylosing spondylitis. This clonotype has at least ten counts. Making the TCR beta libraries involved quantitative 5'-RACE with molecular barcodes. Via MiXCR, TCRdb re-called the 5' RACE reads, giving one row per CDR3 protein. The sample contains 350,000 or so distinct CDR3 sequences, roughly 10% of which appear only once. The CDR3 has 13 amino acids. The V gene lost 6 bases and the J gene lost 1 base, with 7 bases spanning the gap. Germline CDR1 and CDR2: MDHEN and SYDVKM. This TCR was sampled from a female donor with ankylosing spondylitis or in good health (not recorded which). J is TRBJ1-5 and V is TRBV28, with D uncertain. The material sequenced was blood, either unsorted or a sorted T cell fraction (not recorded which). For the CDR3, the DNA is TGTGCCAGCAGGGGCTCGAGCAATCAGCCCCAGCATTTT. Translating it yields CASRGSSNQPQHF.